Included here is one TCR beta chain sequence, with context. Its antigen is as yet unknown. This CDR3 region has 13 residues. Looked up from germline, CDR1 is DFQATT and CDR2 is SNEGSKA (reference sequence). This sample was included in a study of CXCR3-negative and CXCR3-positive naive CD8 T cells. Findings and caveats of the study: CXCR3-negative naive cells had less hydrophobic TRB CDR3s than did CXCR3-positive naive cells. Naive cells, whether CXCR3-negative or CXCR3-positive, had similar TRBV-TRBJ usage, while memory cells differed. Once cells were cryopreserved, CXCR3 expression went down partly, and most assays used fresh PBMCs. Relative to memory CD8+ cells, whose diversity was much lower, both naive subsets had comparably high diversity. Naive subsets did not differ in surface CD5, and TRB CDR3 properties served to infer TCR strength.

5' RACE with UMI labels generated the TRB cDNA libraries. TCRdb re-called the 5' RACE reads, yielding one record per CDR3 amino acid sequence without DNA. The specimen's table records under 85,000 distinct CDR3 sequences. The rearrangement joins TRBV20-1 to TRBJ2-1; the TCRdb call, TRBD2, lacks DNA for checking. The receptor comes from a human donor in good health. Some clones in this sample may be carry-over from other donors' samples. Input material: naive CXCR3+ CD8+ T cells from blood. The subset is: CD45RO-CCR7+CD27+CD95- naive CD8+ T cells expressing CXCR3 (TNR3+). The CDR3 is CSGKGLLYNEQFF.